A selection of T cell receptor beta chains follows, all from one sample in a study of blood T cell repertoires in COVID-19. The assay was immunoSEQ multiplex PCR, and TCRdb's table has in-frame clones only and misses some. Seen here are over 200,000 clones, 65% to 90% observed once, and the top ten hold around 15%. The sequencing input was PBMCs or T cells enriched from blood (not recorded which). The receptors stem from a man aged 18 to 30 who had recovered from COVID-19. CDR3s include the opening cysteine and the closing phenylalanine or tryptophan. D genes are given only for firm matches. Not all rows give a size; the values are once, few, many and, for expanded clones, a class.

cdr3_nt: TGCGCCAGCAGTGAGCAGAACAGATATGAAGCTTTCTTT
cdr3_aa: CASSEQNRYEAFF
v_call: TRBV10-2
clone_size: few
d_call: .
j_call: TRBJ1-1

cdr3_nt: TGTGCCAGCAGCTTAGCTCCAGCGGGGTACGAGACCCAGTACTTC
cdr3_aa: CASSLAPAGYETQYF
v_call: TRBV7-4
clone_size: .
d_call: TRBD2
j_call: TRBJ2-5

cdr3_nt: TGTGCCAGTAGTACACTAGCCAGGTGGGAGACCCAGTACTTC
cdr3_aa: CASSTLARWETQYF
v_call: TRBV19
clone_size: few
d_call: .
j_call: TRBJ2-5

cdr3_nt: TGTGCCAGCAGATTACAGGGATCGGGACAGCCCCAGCATTTT
cdr3_aa: CASRLQGSGQPQHF
v_call: TRBV6-5
clone_size: .
d_call: .
j_call: TRBJ1-5

cdr3_nt: TGTGCCAGCACGCAAACAGGGGGCGTGGGCAATGAGCAGTTCTTC
cdr3_aa: CASTQTGGVGNEQFF
v_call: TRBV7-2
clone_size: .
d_call: TRBD1
j_call: TRBJ2-1

cdr3_nt: TGTGCCAGCAGCCGGATATGGCCGGGACAGGGAGGAAACACCATATATTTT
cdr3_aa: CASSRIWPGQGGNTIYF
v_call: TRBV4-2
clone_size: .
d_call: TRBD1
j_call: TRBJ1-3

cdr3_nt: TGTGCCAGCAGCTTGTCCGGGGCGGGAAAAGAGACCCAGTACTTC
cdr3_aa: CASSLSGAGKETQYF
v_call: TRBV5-4
clone_size: .
d_call: .
j_call: TRBJ2-5

cdr3_nt: TGTGCCAGTAGTATAGGGACAGACCCCTACGAGCAGTACTTC
cdr3_aa: CASSIGTDPYEQYF
v_call: TRBV19
clone_size: .
d_call: .
j_call: TRBJ2-7

cdr3_nt: TGTGCCAGCACCCTGCACAGGGGAAACACCATATATTTT
cdr3_aa: CASTLHRGNTIYF
v_call: TRBV28
clone_size: .
d_call: .
j_call: TRBJ1-3

cdr3_nt: TGCGCCAGCAGCTTGGTGGGACAGGGCGTCAATACGCAGTATTTT
cdr3_aa: CASSLVGQGVNTQYF
v_call: TRBV5-1
clone_size: once
d_call: TRBD1
j_call: TRBJ2-3

cdr3_nt: TGTGCCAGCAGCTTGAAACTGACTAGCAAGAAAATGAACACTGAAGCTTTCTTT
cdr3_aa: CASSLKLTSKKMNTEAFF
v_call: TRBV5-6
clone_size: .
d_call: .
j_call: TRBJ1-1

cdr3_nt: TGTGCCAGCAGCCACCGACAGTCCCTCTACACCTTC
cdr3_aa: CASSHRQSLYTF
v_call: TRBV11-2
clone_size: .
d_call: .
j_call: TRBJ1-2

cdr3_nt: TGTGCCAGCAGTACCAGCTACGAGCAGTACTTC
cdr3_aa: CASSTSYEQYF
v_call: TRBV27
clone_size: .
d_call: .
j_call: TRBJ2-7

cdr3_nt: TGCAGTGCTAGGGTAAGGGGGCCGCAGTTCTTC
cdr3_aa: CSARVRGPQFF
v_call: TRBV20-1
clone_size: .
d_call: TRBD1
j_call: TRBJ2-1

cdr3_nt: TGTGCCATCAGTGAGAAGGGGGACAACTCCTACGAGCAGTACTTC
cdr3_aa: CAISEKGDNSYEQYF
v_call: TRBV10-3
clone_size: .
d_call: .
j_call: TRBJ2-7

cdr3_nt: TGTGCCACGACTAAGGATGAAAAACTGTTTTTT
cdr3_aa: CATTKDEKLFF
v_call: TRBV28
clone_size: .
d_call: .
j_call: TRBJ1-4

cdr3_nt: TGTGCCAGCATGGGGGGCTCCTATAATTCACCCCTCCACTTT
cdr3_aa: CASMGGSYNSPLHF
v_call: TRBV2
clone_size: .
d_call: .
j_call: TRBJ1-6

cdr3_nt: TGTGCCAGCAGTTCCGGATGGACAGACTCCTACGAGCAGTACTTC
cdr3_aa: CASSSGWTDSYEQYF
v_call: TRBV6-5
clone_size: .
d_call: .
j_call: TRBJ2-7

cdr3_nt: TGTGCCAGCAGCCCGTCCTCCGGACAGACCTACGAGCAGTACTTC
cdr3_aa: CASSPSSGQTYEQYF
v_call: TRBV7-2
clone_size: once
d_call: .
j_call: TRBJ2-7

cdr3_nt: TGCGCCAGCAGCTTGGCCCAGGGTACGATCGGCTACACCTTC
cdr3_aa: CASSLAQGTIGYTF
v_call: TRBV5-1
clone_size: .
d_call: .
j_call: TRBJ1-2

cdr3_nt: TGTGCCAGCAGGTTGGGGACACTGTTAGGAGATACGCAGTATTTT
cdr3_aa: CASRLGTLLGDTQYF
v_call: TRBV3-1/TRBV3-2
clone_size: .
d_call: .
j_call: TRBJ2-3

cdr3_nt: TGTGCCAGCAGTTTATTCACCCTAGCGGGAGGCCGGCAGAGCTCCTACAATGAGCAGTTCTTC
cdr3_aa: CASSLFTLAGGRQSSYNEQFF
v_call: TRBV28
clone_size: .
d_call: TRBD2
j_call: TRBJ2-1

cdr3_nt: TGCGCCAGCAGGGAAGGACAGGGGGACACTGAAGCTTTCTTT
cdr3_aa: CASREGQGDTEAFF
v_call: TRBV10-1
clone_size: once
d_call: TRBD1
j_call: TRBJ1-1

cdr3_nt: TGTGCCAGCAGCTTAACTAGCGGGAACTACGAGCAGTACTTC
cdr3_aa: CASSLTSGNYEQYF
v_call: TRBV7-2
clone_size: .
d_call: TRBD2
j_call: TRBJ2-7

cdr3_nt: TGTGCCAGTAGTTCTCAGGGAAACGAGCAGTACTTC
cdr3_aa: CASSSQGNEQYF
v_call: TRBV19
clone_size: .
d_call: .
j_call: TRBJ2-7

cdr3_nt: TGTGCCAGCAGTTCGGACTTTGCGTCAGATACGCAGTATTTT
cdr3_aa: CASSSDFASDTQYF
v_call: TRBV6-5
clone_size: .
d_call: .
j_call: TRBJ2-3

cdr3_nt: TGTGCCAGCAGTGAAGTGAGGAACAATGAGCAGTTCTTC
cdr3_aa: CASSEVRNNEQFF
v_call: TRBV2
clone_size: .
d_call: .
j_call: TRBJ2-1